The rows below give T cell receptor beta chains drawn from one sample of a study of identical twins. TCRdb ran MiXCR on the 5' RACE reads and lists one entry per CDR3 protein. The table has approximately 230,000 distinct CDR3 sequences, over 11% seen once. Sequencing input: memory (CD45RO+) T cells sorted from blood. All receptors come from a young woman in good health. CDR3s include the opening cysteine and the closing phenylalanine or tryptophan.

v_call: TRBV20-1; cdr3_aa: CSALRGSLGSGAQQYF
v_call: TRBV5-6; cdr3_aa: CASSLGNPTSFYEQYF
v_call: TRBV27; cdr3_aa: CASSSLGLAGYEQYF
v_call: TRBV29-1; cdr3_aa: CSVDGAMTGNTIYF
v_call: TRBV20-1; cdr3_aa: CSASRGDYEQYF
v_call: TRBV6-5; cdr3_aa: CASSYFGSSGANVLTF
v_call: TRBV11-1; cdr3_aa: CASSLGGIGGSSYNEQFF
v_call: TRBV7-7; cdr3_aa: CASSRLGLAVGSEQFF
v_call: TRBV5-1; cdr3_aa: CASSLVTNTQYF
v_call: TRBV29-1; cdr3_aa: CSAGQGRETQYF
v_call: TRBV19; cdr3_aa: CASSAHRDTIYNEQFF
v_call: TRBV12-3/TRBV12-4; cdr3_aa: CASSFSQGISFF
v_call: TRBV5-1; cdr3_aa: CASSPAGGRDNEQFF
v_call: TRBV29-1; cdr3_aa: CSDRGSRETQYF
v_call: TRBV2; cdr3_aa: CASHRGSYNSPLHF
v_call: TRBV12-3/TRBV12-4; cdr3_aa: CAATAGNTEAFF
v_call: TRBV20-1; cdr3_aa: CSARGGWETQYF
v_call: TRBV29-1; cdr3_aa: CSTRQGHTEAFF
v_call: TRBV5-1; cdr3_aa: CASSWGQQNTEAFF
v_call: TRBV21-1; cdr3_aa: CACGGEGTYEQYF
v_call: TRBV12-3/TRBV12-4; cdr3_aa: CASSKDSRVETQYF
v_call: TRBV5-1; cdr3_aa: CASSLAMGQETQYF
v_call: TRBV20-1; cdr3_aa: CSARDLASGGFTDTQYF